This T cell receptor beta chain is drawn from a study of blood T cell repertoires in COVID-19. Study-wide context: T cells, B-cell-depleted T cells, or PBMCs supplied cDNA or gDNA.

The junction had 10 bases not matched to a gene; V was cut back by 8 bases and J by 9 bases. The CDR3 contains 14 residues. CDR1 is PRHDT and CDR2 is FYEKMQ in the germline V gene (reference sequence). Assay: immunoSEQ multiplex PCR; the TCRdb copy retains only in-frame clones and omits some. The sample includes over 350,000 clones, 87% of them seen just once. Sequencing was done on a sample of PBMCs or T cells enriched from blood (not recorded which). The chain has TRBV13 and TRBJ2-1; TRBD2 matches at 10 bases. The clonotype comes from a woman younger than 35 with acute COVID-19. The CDR3 loop reads CASRERGGGGEQFF. CDR3 nucleotide sequence: TGTGCCAGCCGAGAGCGGGGGGGTGGAGGTGAGCAGTTCTTC.